A selection of T cell receptor beta chains follows, all from one sample in a study of early T cells in non-severe SARS-CoV-2 infection. Each CDR3 protein is one row after TCRdb ran MiXCR on the 5' RACE reads. The data show more than 65,000 distinct CDR3 sequences, approximately 4.6% seen once. Sample: whole blood, taken at baseline. The receptor source for this set is an adult who was a healthcare worker with PCR-confirmed SARS-CoV-2 infection or an uninfected control (not recorded which). The donor label of this sample is uncertain. The CDR3 runs from the conserved cysteine through the conserved F or W. A D gene is named only where the DNA matches it firmly. Some rows have no size entry. The others give once, few or many, or a class for an expanded clone.

TRBJ2-5 | TRBV5-6 | many | . | TGTGCCAGCAGCGGCCCGGACGCCCAGTACTTC | CASSGPDAQYF
TRBJ1-1 | TRBV5-1 | . | . | TGCGCCAGCAGCTGGGGGGCCGGGGCGGTTGGTGAAGCTTTCTTT | CASSWGAGAVGEAFF
TRBJ2-7 | TRBV3-1 | many | TRBD2 | TGTGCCAGCAGCCAAGGACTAGCTAGCTCCTACGAGCAGTACTTC | CASSQGLASSYEQYF
TRBJ2-7 | TRBV11-3 | many | . | TGTGCCAGCAGCTCAGGGAGCCCGTCCTACGAGCAGTACTTC | CASSSGSPSYEQYF
TRBJ2-1 | TRBV11-2 | . | TRBD2 | TGTGCCAGCAGTTTCCTCTGGACTAGCTCCTACAATGAGCAGTTCTTC | CASSFLWTSSYNEQFF
TRBJ2-3 | TRBV19 | few | . | TGTGCCAGTAGTATGGGAGGGGGCCTCGATACGCAGTATTTT | CASSMGGGLDTQYF
TRBJ1-5 | TRBV15 | many | . | TGTGCCACCAGCAGAGATCGGGTGGAGCCCCAGCATTTT | CATSRDRVEPQHF
TRBJ2-7 | TRBV10-2 | . | . | TGCGCCAGCAGTGATGTGGTCAGGGACGAGCAGTACTTC | CASSDVVRDEQYF
TRBJ2-4 | TRBV27 | few | . | TGTGCCAGCAGTTGGAGACAGCCGCGGAATGACATTCAGTACTTC | CASSWRQPRNDIQYF
TRBJ2-1 | TRBV12-3/TRBV12-4 | few | . | TGTGCCAGCAGCCCTGTCTACAATGAGCAGTTCTTC | CASSPVYNEQFF
TRBJ2-7 | TRBV5-1 | many | . | TGCGCCAGCAGCTTGGGGGGGCCGGACGGGACACCGCTCTACGAGCAGTACTTC | CASSLGGPDGTPLYEQYF
TRBJ2-7 | TRBV28 | few | . | TGTGCCAGCACCATTAGCGCGGGGACCCTAAAGATGGAGCAGTACTTC | CASTISAGTLKMEQYF
TRBJ2-7 | TRBV7-9 | few | . | TGTGCCAGCAGCTTAGGAGGGACCACCGGCGAGCAGTACTTC | CASSLGGTTGEQYF
TRBJ2-2 | TRBV20-1 | many | . | TGCAGTGCTCCCGCCACCGGGACCTATGAGGCCGGGGAGCTGTTTTTT | CSAPATGTYEAGELFF
TRBJ1-1 | TRBV24-1 | few | . | TGTGCCACCAGTGACGAATTCTCTGAAGCTTTCTTT | CATSDEFSEAFF
TRBJ1-6 | TRBV12-3/TRBV12-4 | many | . | TGTGCCAGCAGTTCACTGACGTCCGGGTCACCCCTCCACTTT | CASSSLTSGSPLHF